The clone carrying this TCR beta chain was seen at least ten times. Its specificity is not known. This sample is drawn from a study of CD8+ T cells in alopecia areata. Study as a whole: Treatment with tofacitinib (6 to 18 months) was followed by 6 months off drug. General study results and limits: Higher clonality was seen in lesional scalp than in normal scalp, especially in alopecia totalis/universalis.

Sequencing used cDNA as its template, made by extracting RNA and reverse transcribing it. Generated by immunoSEQ multiplex PCR, the TCRdb table keeps only in-frame clones and is missing some. Among some 130,000 clones listed, about 46% were seen once. Trimming removed 1 base at V and 5 bases at J, with 9 bases between. This CDR3 comprises 13 residues. Germline loops: CDR1 SGDLS, CDR2 YYNGEE. The chain joins TRBV9 to TRBJ2-5; D gene ambiguous. The clonotype comes from a human donor with alopecia areata. The source was CD8+ T cells sorted from blood, collected at week 0. Here the CDR3 DNA reads TGTGCCAGCAGCGTATGGTTGGGCGAGACCCAGTACTTC. Protein sequence: CASSVWLGETQYF.